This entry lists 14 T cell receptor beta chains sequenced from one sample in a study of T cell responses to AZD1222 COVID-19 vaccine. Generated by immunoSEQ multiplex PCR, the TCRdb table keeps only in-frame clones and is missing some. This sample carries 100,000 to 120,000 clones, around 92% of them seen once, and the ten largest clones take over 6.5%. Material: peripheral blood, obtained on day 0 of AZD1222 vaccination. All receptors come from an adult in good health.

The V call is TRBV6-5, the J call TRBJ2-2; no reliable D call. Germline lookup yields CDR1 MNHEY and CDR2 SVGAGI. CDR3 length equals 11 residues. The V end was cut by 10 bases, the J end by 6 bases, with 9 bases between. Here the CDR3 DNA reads TGTGCCACCGAGAGGTCCGGGGAGCTGTTTTTT. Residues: CATERSGELFF.

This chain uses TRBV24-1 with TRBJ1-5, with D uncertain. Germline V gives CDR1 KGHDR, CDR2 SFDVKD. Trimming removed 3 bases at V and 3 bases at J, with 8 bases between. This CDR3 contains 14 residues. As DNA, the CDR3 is TGTGCCACCAGTGATGAGGGAAACAATCAGCCCCAGCATTTT. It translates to CATSDEGNNQPQHF.

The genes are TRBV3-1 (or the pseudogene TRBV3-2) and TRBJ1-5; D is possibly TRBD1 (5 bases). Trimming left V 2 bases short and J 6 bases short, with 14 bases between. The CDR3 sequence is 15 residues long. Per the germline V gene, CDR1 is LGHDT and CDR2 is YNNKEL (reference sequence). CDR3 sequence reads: CASSQSAGLAQPQHF. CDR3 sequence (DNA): TGTGCCAGCAGCCAAAGTGCAGGGTTAGCTCAGCCCCAGCATTTT.

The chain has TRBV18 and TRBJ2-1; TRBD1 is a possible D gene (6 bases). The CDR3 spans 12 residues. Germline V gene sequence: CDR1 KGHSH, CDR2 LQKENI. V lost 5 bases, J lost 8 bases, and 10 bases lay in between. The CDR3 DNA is TGTGCCAGCTCAAAACAGGGAGATGAGCAGTTCTTC. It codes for CASSKQGDEQFF.

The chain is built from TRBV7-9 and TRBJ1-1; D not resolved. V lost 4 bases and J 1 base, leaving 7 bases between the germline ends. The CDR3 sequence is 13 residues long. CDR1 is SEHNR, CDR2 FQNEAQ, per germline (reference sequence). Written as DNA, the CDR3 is TGTGCCAGCAGCTCCTCGGGGAACACTGAAGCTTTCTTT. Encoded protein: CASSSSGNTEAFF.

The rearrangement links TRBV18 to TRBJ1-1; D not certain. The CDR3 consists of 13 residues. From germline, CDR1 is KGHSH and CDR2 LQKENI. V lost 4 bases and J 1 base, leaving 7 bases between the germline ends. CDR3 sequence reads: CASSLWKNTEAFF. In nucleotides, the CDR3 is TGTGCCAGCTCACTCTGGAAGAACACTGAAGCTTTCTTT.

CDR3 region: CATSRDRGQGTEAFF. The CDR3 DNA sequence: TGTGCCACCAGCAGGGACAGGGGCCAGGGCACTGAAGCTTTCTTT. This chain uses TRBV15 with TRBJ1-1, with 9 bases that match TRBD1. The CDR3 runs 15 residues. V shed 3 bases and J 4 bases; nucleotides not matched to a gene: 6. The germline V gene encodes CDR1 LNHNV and CDR2 YYDKDF (reference sequence).

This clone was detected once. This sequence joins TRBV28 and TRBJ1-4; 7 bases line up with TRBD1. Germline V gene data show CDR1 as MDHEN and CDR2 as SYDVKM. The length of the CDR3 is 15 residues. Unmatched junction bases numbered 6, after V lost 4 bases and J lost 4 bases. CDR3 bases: TGTGCCAGCAGTTCCTTGGGACAGTATAATGAAAAACTGTTTTTT. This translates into CASSSLGQYNEKLFF. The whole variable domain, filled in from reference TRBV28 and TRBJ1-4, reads DVKVTQSSRYLVKRTGEKVFLECVQDMDHENMFWYRQDPGLGLRLIYFSYDVKMKEKGDIPEGYSVSREKKERFSLILESASTNQTSMYLCASSSLGQYNEKLFFGSGTQLSVL.

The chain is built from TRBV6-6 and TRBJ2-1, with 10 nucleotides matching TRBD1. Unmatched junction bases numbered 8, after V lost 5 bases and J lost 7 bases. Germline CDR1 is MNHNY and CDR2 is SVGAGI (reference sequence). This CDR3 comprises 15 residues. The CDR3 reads CASSVPGQGKNEQFF. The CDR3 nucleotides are TGTGCCAGCAGTGTTCCGGGACAGGGGAAGAATGAGCAGTTCTTC.

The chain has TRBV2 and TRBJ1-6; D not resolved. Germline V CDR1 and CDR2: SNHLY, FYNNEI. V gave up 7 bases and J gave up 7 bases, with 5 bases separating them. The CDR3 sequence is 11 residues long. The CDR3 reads CASTSNSPLHF. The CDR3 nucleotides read TGTGCCAGCACTTCGAATTCACCCCTCCACTTT.

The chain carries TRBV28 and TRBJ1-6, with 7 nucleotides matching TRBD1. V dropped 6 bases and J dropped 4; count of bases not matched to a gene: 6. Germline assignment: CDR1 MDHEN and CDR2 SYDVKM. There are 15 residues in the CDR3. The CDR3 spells CASSRDRRYNSPLHF. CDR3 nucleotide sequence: TGTGCCAGCAGCCGGGACAGAAGATATAATTCACCCCTCCACTTT.

CDR3 sequence (DNA): TGTGCCAGCAGTTTAATAGCGGGGGGGCGGGATACGCAGTATTTT. This encodes CASSLIAGGRDTQYF. The V call is TRBV28, the J call TRBJ2-3, with TRBD2 identical over 11 bases. CDR3 length: 15 residues. V shed 2 bases and J 6 bases; nucleotides not matched to a gene: 4. Germline CDR1 reads MDHEN; CDR2 reads SYDVKM.

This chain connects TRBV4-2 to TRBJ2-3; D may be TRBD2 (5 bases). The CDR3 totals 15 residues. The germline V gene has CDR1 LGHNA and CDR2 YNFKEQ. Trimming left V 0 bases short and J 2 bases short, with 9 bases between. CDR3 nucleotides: TGTGCCAGCAGCCAAGAACTAGGCCCCACAGATACGCAGTATTTT. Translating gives CASSQELGPTDTQYF.

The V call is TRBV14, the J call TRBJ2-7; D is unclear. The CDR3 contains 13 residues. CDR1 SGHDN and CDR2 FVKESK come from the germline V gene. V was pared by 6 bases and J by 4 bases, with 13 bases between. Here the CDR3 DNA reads TGTGCCAGCAGTGGTGAGTCGGGTTACGAGCAGTACTTC. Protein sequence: CASSGESGYEQYF.